This T cell receptor beta chain was retrieved from a study of blood T cell repertoires in COVID-19 (dated by TCRdb to about 2020). Regarding the study in general: Samples covering the acute and convalescent phases of COVID-19 were provided by collaborators in the United States, Italy and Spain. The repertoires were released in a freely available public database meant as a resource for research on the immune response to SARS-CoV-2. The samples were drawn from the first 160 participants of the ongoing ImmuneRACE study and from 1,200 or so subjects provided by 6 global collaborators. HLA class I and class II types, where available, came from metadata supplied by the sample provider rather than from assay-based typing. The prospective study material was composed of cDNA or gDNA derived from T cells, B-cell-depleted T cells, or PBMCs. Subjects who had been exposed to COVID-19, were actively infected with it, or had recovered from it provided the deeply sampled blood TCRbeta repertoires that made up the dataset. The sample metadata nearly always contained a de-identified subject ID, COVID-19 status, age in years and sex. General findings and caveats noted by the study authors: The amount of clinical and demographic metadata varied by source and participant and was provided uncurated.

TCRbeta CDR3 regions were amplified from genomic DNA using the immunoSEQ Assay, a bias-controlled multiplex PCR. The authors processed their data as follows. The number of nucleated cells in each sample was estimated by amplification of reference gene primers within the assay. To quantify the absolute abundance of each unique TCRbeta CDR3 rearrangement, sequence reads were collapsed and filtered. Productive Simpson clonality was computed per sample as the square root of Simpson's diversity index over productive rearrangements. TCRdb re-hosts the immuneACCESS table, in-frame sequences only. Its copies lack some clones; in the studies checked, an unresolved V gene accounts for under half of them, and the cause for the rest is not known. Clone size and the V and J calls come from that table; the DNA yielded D and trimming. This sample lists about 150,000 clones; 88% were detected once. The ten largest clonotypes hold approximately 2.1% of the sample.

With regard to this clone: The specificity of this receptor is unknown. No much larger clone is present one base from it, and per-base qualities are unavailable.

Samples from volunteer blood donors who had recovered from COVID-19 were contributed by a second Seattle source. Whole blood was collected in K2EDTA tubes by collaborating institutions according to the institutions' own protocols. For TCRbeta analysis, collaborator samples were shipped as frozen whole blood, as isolated PBMCs, or as DNA extracted from either sample type. The sequence was collected from a man between 50 and 59 years old who had recovered from COVID-19. The sample consisted of peripheral blood.

The CDR3 region has the sequence CASSEAPRGNYGYTF. The DNA reads as follows: TGTGCCAGCAGTGAAGCTCCCCGGGGTAACTATGGCTACACCTTC. The sequence joins TRBV6-1 to TRBJ1-2, with no confident D gene call. V is cut by 0 bases and J by 1 base, and the space between the germline ends is 9 bases. From its cysteine to its phenylalanine, the CDR3 spans 15 amino acids. Kept here is only the CDR3 DNA, which spans 45 bases and is read in frame from base 1. CDR1 is given as MNHNS and CDR2 as SASEGT, both from the germline V gene.